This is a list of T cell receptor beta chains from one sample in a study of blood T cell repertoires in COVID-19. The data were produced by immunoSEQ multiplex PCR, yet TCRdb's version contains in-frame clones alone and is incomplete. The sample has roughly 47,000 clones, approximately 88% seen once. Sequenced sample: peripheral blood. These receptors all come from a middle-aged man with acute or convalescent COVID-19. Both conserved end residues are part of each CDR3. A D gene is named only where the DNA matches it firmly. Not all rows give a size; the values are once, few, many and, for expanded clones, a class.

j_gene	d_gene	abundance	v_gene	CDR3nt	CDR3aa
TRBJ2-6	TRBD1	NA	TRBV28	TGTGCCAGCAGTCCTCGACAGGGAAGCTCTGGGGCCAACGTCCTGACTTTC	CASSPRQGSSGANVLTF
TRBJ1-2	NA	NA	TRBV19	TGTGCCAGTAGTATAGACGGCAGGGAGGACTATGGCTACACCTTC	CASSIDGREDYGYTF
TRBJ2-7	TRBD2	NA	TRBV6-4	TGTGCCAGCAGTGACCCTACTAGCGGGAGGGTCGATGGGCGCAATTTGTACGAGCAGTACTTC	CASSDPTSGRVDGRNLYEQYF
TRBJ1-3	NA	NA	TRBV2	TGTGCCAGCAGTGAACGGGGTGACGGAAACACCATATATTTT	CASSERGDGNTIYF
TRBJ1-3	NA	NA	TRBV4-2	TGTGCCAGCAGCCAAGAAACCGGGGGGAGGACTGGAAACACCATATATTTT	CASSQETGGRTGNTIYF
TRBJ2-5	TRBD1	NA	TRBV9	TGTGCCAGCAGCGCCGCCGGGACAGGGAAGGAACAGACCCAGTACTTC	CASSAAGTGKEQTQYF
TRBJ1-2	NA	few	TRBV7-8	TGTGCCAGCAGCCCGTCGAGGCTCGGCTATGGCTACACCTTC	CASSPSRLGYGYTF
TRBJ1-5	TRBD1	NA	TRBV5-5	TGTGCCAGCAGCCCTGGGACAGGCCTGGATCAGCCCCAGCATTTT	CASSPGTGLDQPQHF
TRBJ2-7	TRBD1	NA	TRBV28	TGTGCCAGCTACCAGACAGGGAACTACGAGCAGTACTTC	CASYQTGNYEQYF
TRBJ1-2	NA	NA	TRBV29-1	TGCAGCGTTATACTATACTCACGGGTGGCGGGAGGCTACACCTTC	CSVILYSRVAGGYTF
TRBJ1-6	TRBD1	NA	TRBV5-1	TGCGCCAGCAGCCAATTGGTGGGGACAGGGACTTCACCCCTCCACTTT	CASSQLVGTGTSPLHF
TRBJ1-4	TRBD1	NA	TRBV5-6	TGTGCCAGCAGCCAGGGGACAGGGTCGAATGAAAAACTGTTTTTT	CASSQGTGSNEKLFF
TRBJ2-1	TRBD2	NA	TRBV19	TGTGCCAGTTCAGCGGGAGATAAGGTGTATGAGCAGTTCTTC	CASSAGDKVYEQFF
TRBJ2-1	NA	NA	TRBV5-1	TGCGCCAGCAGGGTGGAGCTGTACTCCTACAATGAGCAGTTCTTC	CASRVELYSYNEQFF
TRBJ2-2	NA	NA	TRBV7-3	TGTGCCAGCAGCCCCGACAGCGCTACCTTCGGGGAGCTGTTTTTT	CASSPDSATFGELFF
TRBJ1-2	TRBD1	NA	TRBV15	TGTGCCACCAGCAGAGGACAGGGGGCGTTCGGAGATGGCTACACCTTC	CATSRGQGAFGDGYTF
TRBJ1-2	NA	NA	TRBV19	TGTGCCAGTAGTATAGTCTCAGCGACCTATGGCTACACCTTC	CASSIVSATYGYTF
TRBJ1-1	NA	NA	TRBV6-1	TGTGCCAGCAGTGATGCTGAGGGGAGGATAAACACTGAAGCTTTCTTT	CASSDAEGRINTEAFF
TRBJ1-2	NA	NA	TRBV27	TGTGCCAGCAGTTTCACACCGACAACTAACTATGGCTACACCTTC	CASSFTPTTNYGYTF
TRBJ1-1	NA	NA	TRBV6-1	TGTGCCAGCAGATTCGGGACACAGAACACTGAAGCTTTCTTT	CASRFGTQNTEAFF
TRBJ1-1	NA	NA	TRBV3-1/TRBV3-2	TGTGCCAGCAGCCAGGGGGGTTGGGCTTTCTTT	CASSQGGWAFF
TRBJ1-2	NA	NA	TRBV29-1	TGCAGCGTGGCAGGGAACGGCTACACCTTC	CSVAGNGYTF
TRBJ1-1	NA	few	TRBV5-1	TGCGCCAGCAGCCTTACAGGGTTGAACACTGAAGCTTTCTTT	CASSLTGLNTEAFF
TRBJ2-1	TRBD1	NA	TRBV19	TGTGCCAGTAGTATCAACTCCGGGACAGGGAATGAGCAGTTCTTC	CASSINSGTGNEQFF
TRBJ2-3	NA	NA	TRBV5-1	TGCGCCAGCAGCTTGACAGGGTTTAGAGATACGCAGTATTTT	CASSLTGFRDTQYF
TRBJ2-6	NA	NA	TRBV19	TGTGCCAGTAGCTACTTCTTGGGGACATTCTCTGGGGCCAACGTCCTGACTTTC	CASSYFLGTFSGANVLTF
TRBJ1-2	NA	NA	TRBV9	TGTGCCAGCAGCCCAACAGGGTTCTTCTATGGCTACACCTTC	CASSPTGFFYGYTF
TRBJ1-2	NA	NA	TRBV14	TGTGCCAGCAGCCAAGATGGGTTCCGGGAGAACTATGGCTACACCTTC	CASSQDGFRENYGYTF
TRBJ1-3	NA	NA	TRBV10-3	TGTGCCATCAGTGGGGGGCTCCAGGCTGGAAACACCATATATTTT	CAISGGLQAGNTIYF
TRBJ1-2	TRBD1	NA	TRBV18	TGTGCCAGCTCACAAAAACAACCGGGACAGAGCCTTAACTATGGCTACACCTTC	CASSQKQPGQSLNYGYTF
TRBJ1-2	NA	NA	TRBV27	TGTGCCAGCAGGCTCACGAGAGACTATGGCTACACCTTC	CASRLTRDYGYTF
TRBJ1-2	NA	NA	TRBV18	TGTGCCAGCTCACCCAGGGACACTGATGGCTACACCTTC	CASSPRDTDGYTF
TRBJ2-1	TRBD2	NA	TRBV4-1	TGCGCCAGCAGCCAAGAACTAGCGGAGGAATACAATGAGCAGTTCTTC	CASSQELAEEYNEQFF
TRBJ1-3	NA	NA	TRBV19	TGTGCCAGTAGCGACAGAGTCTCTGGAAACACCATATATTTT	CASSDRVSGNTIYF
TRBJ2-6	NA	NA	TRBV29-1	TGCAGCGTTGATCAGGGCTCTGGGGCCAACGTCCTGACTTTC	CSVDQGSGANVLTF
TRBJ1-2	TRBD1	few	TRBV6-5	TGTGCCAGCAGTTACCTACGGACAGGGTCCGGCTATGGCTACACCTTC	CASSYLRTGSGYGYTF
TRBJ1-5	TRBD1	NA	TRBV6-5	TGTGCCAGCAGTTACGGACAGGGGGAAAGCAATCAGCCCCAGCATTTT	CASSYGQGESNQPQHF
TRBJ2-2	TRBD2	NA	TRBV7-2	TGTGCCAGCAGCCCCGGGACTAGCACCACCGGGGAGCTGTTTTTT	CASSPGTSTTGELFF
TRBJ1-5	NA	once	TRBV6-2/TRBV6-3	TGTGCCAGCAGTTACTCGGGAGGAGGTCAGCCCCAGCATTTT	CASSYSGGGQPQHF
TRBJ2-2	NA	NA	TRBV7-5	TGTGCCAGAAGATCAGGACAGGGCAGGAACGGGGAGCTGTTTTTT	CARRSGQGRNGELFF
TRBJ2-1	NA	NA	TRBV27	TGTGCCAGCACTTTAGTCCCTGGAGGGGGGGCTTTGTCTGAGCAGTTCTTC	CASTLVPGGGALSEQFF
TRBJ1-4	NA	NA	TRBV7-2	TGTGCCAGCAGCTTAGACAGGGTCTTTAATGAAAAACTGTTTTTT	CASSLDRVFNEKLFF
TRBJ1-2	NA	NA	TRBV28	TGTGCCAGCAGTCCCAGTTCCTATGGCTACACCTTC	CASSPSSYGYTF
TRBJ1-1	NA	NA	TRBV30	TGTGCCATCCGGGGGAACACTGAAGCTTTCTTT	CAIRGNTEAFF
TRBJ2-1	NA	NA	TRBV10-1	TGCGCCAGCAGTGATGGTCAGGGATTGTACAATGAGCAGTTCTTC	CASSDGQGLYNEQFF
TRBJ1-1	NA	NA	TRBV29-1	TGCAGCGTTGACGATCGTTTCCTGACGGGAGCTTTCTTT	CSVDDRFLTGAFF
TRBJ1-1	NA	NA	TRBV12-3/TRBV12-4	TGTGCCAGCAGTAATACTCCGGAAGCTTTCTTT	CASSNTPEAFF
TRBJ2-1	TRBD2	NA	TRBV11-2	TGTGCCAGCAGCTTATTCTCGGGAGGGAACGGGAATGAGCAGTTCTTC	CASSLFSGGNGNEQFF
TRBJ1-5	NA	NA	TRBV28	TGTGCCAGCAGTATAGGGGACCGGACAGTAGATCAGCCCCAGCATTTT	CASSIGDRTVDQPQHF
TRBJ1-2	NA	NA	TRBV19	TGTGCCAGCAGAATGAACTATGGCTACACCTTC	CASRMNYGYTF
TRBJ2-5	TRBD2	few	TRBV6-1	TGTGCCAGCAGTGAAGCGGCGGGGGGTAGAGAGACCCAGTACTTC	CASSEAAGGRETQYF
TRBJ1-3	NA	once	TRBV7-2	TGTGCCAGCAGCTTATTTCTAAGCTCTGGAAACACCATATATTTT	CASSLFLSSGNTIYF
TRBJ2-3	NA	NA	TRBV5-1	TGCGCCAGCAGCTTGAGGCGCGGAATCACAGATACGCAGTATTTT	CASSLRRGITDTQYF
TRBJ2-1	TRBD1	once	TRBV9	TGTGCCAGCAGCCAGACAGGGGACTCCTACAATGAGCAGTTCTTC	CASSQTGDSYNEQFF